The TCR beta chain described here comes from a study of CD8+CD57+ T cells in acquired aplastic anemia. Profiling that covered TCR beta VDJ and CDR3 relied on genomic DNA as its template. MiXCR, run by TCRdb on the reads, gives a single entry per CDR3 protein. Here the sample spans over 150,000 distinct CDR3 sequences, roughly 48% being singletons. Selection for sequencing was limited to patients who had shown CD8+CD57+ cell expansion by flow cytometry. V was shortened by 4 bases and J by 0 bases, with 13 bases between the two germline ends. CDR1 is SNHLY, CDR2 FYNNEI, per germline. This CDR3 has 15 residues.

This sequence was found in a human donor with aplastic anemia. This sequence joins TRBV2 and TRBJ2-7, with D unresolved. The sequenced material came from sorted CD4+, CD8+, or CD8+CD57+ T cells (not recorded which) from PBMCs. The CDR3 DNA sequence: TGTGCCAGCAGTGTCTGGCAGGCCAACTCCTACGAGCAGTACTTC. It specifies CASSVWQANSYEQYF.